This entry is about one T cell receptor (beta chain). The record originates from a study of blood T cell repertoires in COVID-19. Across the whole study: Acute and convalescent COVID-19 specimens originated in the United States, Italy and Spain. PBMCs, B-cell-depleted T cells, or T cells were the source of the cDNA or gDNA that made up the material.

TCRdb's table, derived via immunoSEQ multiplex PCR, lists solely in-frame clones and lacks some. The sample has a few hundred thousand clones, about 86% seen once. This CDR3 is built from 16 residues. V lost 1 base, J lost 4 bases, and 6 bases stayed unmatched. In germline, CDR1 is KGHSH, CDR2 LQKENI. Those who participated ranged in age from 18 to 89 years and resided in 24 US areas. The receptor was isolated from a man under 40 with acute COVID-19. The genes are TRBV18 and TRBJ2-2; 7 bases are a match to TRBD2. Source material: PBMCs or T cells enriched from blood (not recorded which). The CDR3 here is CASSPRVAGGTGELFF. In DNA, the CDR3 is TGTGCCAGCTCACCACGAGTAGCGGGTGGCACCGGGGAGCTGTTTTTT.